Each of the 29 T cell receptor beta chains below was sequenced from the same sample in a study of shared clonotypes between healthy human individuals. Method: immunoSEQ multiplex PCR; TCRdb's copy keeps in-frame clones and lacks some. The sample has about 2 million clones, roughly 95% seen once. The specimen sequenced was naive CD4+ T cells sorted from blood. The subset denotes: CD45RA+ positively selected. Every receptor here comes from a man between 18 and 35 years old in good health.

Comment on this clone: Other nucleotide sequences in the sample specify the same CDR3. The V gene is TRBV5-1, the J gene TRBJ1-3; no reliable D call. Deletions cut 0 bases from V and 4 bases from J, with 8 bases between. This CDR3 spans 14 amino acids. The germline V gene encodes CDR1 SGHRS and CDR2 YFSETQ. CDR3 sequence: CASSLAGLGNTIYF. As DNA, the CDR3 is TGCGCCAGCAGCTTGGCGGGTTTGGGAAACACCATATATTTT.

This clone was seen once. The genes are TRBV30 and TRBJ2-3, with D hard to call. Germline V gene data show CDR1 as GTSNPN and CDR2 as SVGIG (reference sequence). The CDR3 extends over 11 amino acids. V lost 4 bases, J lost 6 bases, and 8 bases lay in between. CDR3 in DNA: TGTGCCTGGACCGATTGGGATACGCAGTATTTT. It is translated as CAWTDWDTQYF. The variable domain in full, with the rest retrieved from reference TRBV30 and TRBJ2-3, is SQTIHQWPATLVQPVGSPLSLECTVEGTSNPNLYWYRQAAGRGLQLLFYSVGIGQISSEVPQNLSASRPQDRQFILSSKKLLLSDSGFYLCAWTDWDTQYFGPGTRLTVL.

The V gene is TRBV7-3, the J gene TRBJ2-5, with TRBD2 matching over 13 bases. This CDR3 is 16 amino acids long. V shed 5 bases, J shed 4 bases, and the junction held 7 bases outside the gene matches. Per the germline V gene, CDR1 is SGHTA and CDR2 is FQGTGA. In DNA form, the CDR3 reads TGTGCCAGCAGCCACACTAGCGGGGGGGCGTCAGAGACCCAGTACTTC. It codes for CASSHTSGGASETQYF.

The genes are TRBV2 and TRBJ1-1, with D possibly being TRBD1 (6 bases). The CDR3 runs 15 residues. Germline lookup yields CDR1 SNHLY and CDR2 FYNNEI. V lost 3 bases to trimming and J lost 5 bases, with 16 bases between them. CDR3 loop: CASSDQGKVGTEAFF. The CDR3 DNA sequence: TGTGCCAGCAGTGATCAGGGGAAAGTTGGGACTGAAGCTTTCTTT.

This chain uses TRBV5-1 with TRBJ1-4; D possibly corresponds to TRBD1 (5 bases). The V gene's germline CDR1 is SGHRS and CDR2 YFSETQ. The V gene lost 1 base and the J gene lost 8 bases, with 15 bases spanning the gap. CDR3 length: 15 amino acids. The CDR3 protein is CASSLIGGGLEKLFF. The DNA of the CDR3 is TGCGCCAGCAGCTTGATTGGGGGAGGTCTAGAAAAACTGTTTTTT.

This clone was observed once. The V gene is TRBV7-9, the J gene TRBJ1-3; unclear D gene. Germline CDR1 reads SEHNR; CDR2 reads FQNEAQ (reference sequence). The CDR3 sequence is 14 residues long. V was pared by 11 bases and J by 1 base, with 15 bases between. The CDR3 bases are TGTGCCTGCGGTCCGGGGAATTCTGGAAACACCATATATTTT. The encoded protein is CACGPGNSGNTIYF.

The chain employs TRBV9 and TRBJ1-4; 11 bases line up with TRBD1. The J segment lost 2 bases and the V segment lost 2 bases, leaving 8 bases of the junction unmatched. The CDR3 contains 18 residues. Germline-derived CDR1 and CDR2 are SGDLS and YYNGEE. In nucleotides, the CDR3 is TGTGCCAGCAGCGTTGAACCGGGACAGGGGGGGACTAATGAAAAACTGTTTTTT. This translates into CASSVEPGQGGTNEKLFF. The full variable domain, completed using reference TRBV9 and TRBJ1-4, is DSGVTQTPKHLITATGQRVTLRCSPRSGDLSVYWYQQSLDQGLQFLIQYYNGEERAKGNILERFSAQQFPDLHSELNLSSLELGDSALYFCASSVEPGQGGTNEKLFFGSGTQLSVL.

This chain joins TRBV2 and TRBJ1-1; maybe TRBD1 (5 bases). This CDR3 is built from 15 residues. V lost 6 bases and J 1 base, leaving 15 bases between the germline ends. Germline-derived CDR1 and CDR2 are SNHLY and FYNNEI. CDR3 bases: TGTGCCAGCAGCCCCGTTTGGGGCCGGAACACTGAAGCTTTCTTT. This sequence encodes CASSPVWGRNTEAFF.

The rearrangement joins TRBV5-1 to TRBJ2-1; TRBD2 aligns across 10 bases. This CDR3 region has 15 residues. V lost 4 bases and J lost 3; bases outside the gene matches: 4. CDR1 SGHRS and CDR2 YFSETQ come from the germline V gene. The CDR3 sequence: CASSRTSGDYNEQFF. In DNA, the CDR3 is TGCGCCAGCAGCCGGACTAGCGGAGACTACAATGAGCAGTTCTTC.

The rearrangement joins TRBV5-8 to TRBJ2-7; 8 bases map to TRBD2. There are 18 residues in the CDR3. CDR1 is SGHTS, CDR2 YDEGEE, per germline. The V segment lost 0 bases and the J segment 6 bases; nucleotides outside the gene matches: 17. CDR3: CASSLEMFTGTSSREQYF. CDR3 sequence (DNA): TGTGCCAGCAGCTTGGAAATGTTTACCGGGACTAGTTCCCGCGAGCAGTACTTC.

The chain couples TRBV30 to TRBJ2-4; D gene ambiguous. The V gene lost 5 bases and the J gene lost 7 bases, with 15 bases spanning the gap. The CDR3 sequence is 13 residues long. Germline V lookup: CDR1 GTSNPN, CDR2 SVGIG (reference sequence). CDR3 loop: CAWSQTRANIQYF. Here the CDR3 DNA reads TGTGCCTGGTCCCAGACAAGGGCCAACATTCAGTACTTC.

A note on this clone: At the DNA level, this CDR3 is encoded by other sequences in the same sample as well. V usage is TRBV10-3 and J usage is TRBJ2-2; perhaps TRBD1 as D (5 bases). The CDR3 length is 14 residues. Between the trimmed V and J ends, which lost 2 bases and 2 bases, there was a span of 6 bases. Per the germline V gene, CDR1 is ENHRY and CDR2 is SYGVKD. As DNA, the CDR3 is TGTGCCATCAGTGAGACAGGCAACACCGGGGAGCTGTTTTTT. Encoded protein: CAISETGNTGELFF.

The chain has TRBV19 and TRBJ2-2; D uncertain. CDR3 length: 13 amino acids. CDR1 and CDR2 from the germline V gene are LNHDA and SQIVND (reference sequence). V was shortened by 4 bases and J by 6 bases, with 9 bases between the two germline ends. The CDR3 DNA reads as TGTGCCAGTAGTAAGCAGCGCTCCGGGGAGCTGTTTTTT. This gives the protein CASSKQRSGELFF.

This CDR3 reads CASRTRQSSYNEQFF. The CDR3 DNA is TGTGCCAGCAGGACTCGACAGAGCTCCTACAATGAGCAGTTCTTC. J is TRBJ2-1 and V is TRBV6-5, with a tentative D call TRBD1 (5 bases). This CDR3 comprises 15 residues. Germline V gene data show CDR1 as MNHEY and CDR2 as SVGAGI. The germline V and J ends were trimmed by 6 bases and 0 bases, with 12 bases remaining between them.

The J gene is TRBJ2-5, the V gene TRBV11-3; 10 bases are a match to TRBD1. Germline values: CDR1 SGHNT, CDR2 YENEEA. V gave up 5 bases and J gave up 1 base; unmatched junction bases: 13. CDR3 length equals 18 residues. In DNA form, the CDR3 reads TGTGCCAGCAGCGCAGGGGACAGGGGCCCGGAAAGCCAAGAGACCCAGTACTTC. It specifies CASSAGDRGPESQETQYF.

V gene TRBV6-5 combines with J gene TRBJ1-3, with TRBD1 as a possible D gene (6 bases). The germline CDR1 and CDR2 sequences are MNHEY and SVGAGI. The ends were cut back, 6 bases at V and 0 bases at J, with 12 bases in the middle. The CDR3 has 15 residues. Here the CDR3 DNA reads TGTGCCAGCAGCCCACAGGGTTTCTCTGGAAACACCATATATTTT. It specifies CASSPQGFSGNTIYF.

V is TRBV30 and J is TRBJ1-4; TRBD1 is a possible D gene (6 bases). The CDR3 runs to 15 residues. The V gene lost 2 bases and the J gene lost 8 bases, with 18 bases spanning the gap. CDR1 is GTSNPN, CDR2 SVGIG, per germline (reference sequence). The CDR3 DNA reads as TGTGCCTGGAGTCCGAAGGAGGGGGGTGTGGAAAAACTGTTTTTT. As protein: CAWSPKEGGVEKLFF.

CDR3 in amino acids: CASSPSRAREQYF. DNA for the CDR3: TGTGCCAGCAGTCCCTCCCGGGCAAGGGAGCAGTACTTC. The V call is TRBV9, the J call TRBJ2-7; D is ambiguous. CDR1 is SGDLS, CDR2 YYNGEE, per germline. Trimming stripped 5 bases from V and 7 bases from J, with 16 bases between. This CDR3 has 13 residues.

The chain uses TRBV13 and TRBJ2-4; TRBD1 aligns across 7 bases. The V segment lost 4 bases and the J segment 4 bases; nucleotides outside the gene matches: 7. Germline CDR1 is PRHDT and CDR2 is FYEKMQ (reference sequence). The CDR3 runs 15 residues. The CDR3 sequence: CASSSNDREKNIQYF. CDR3 nucleotides: TGTGCCAGCAGCTCTAACGACAGGGAGAAAAACATTCAGTACTTC.

In the case of this clone: Different DNA sequences within this sample yield the same CDR3. The chain is built from TRBV11-2 and TRBJ1-2, with D unclear. The CDR3 extends over 12 amino acids. V was trimmed by 0 bases and J by 8 bases, leaving 7 bases between them. Germline lookup yields CDR1 SGHAT and CDR2 FQNNGV. The CDR3 spells CASSLEGNGYTF. The CDR3 bases are TGTGCCAGCAGCTTAGAGGGGAACGGCTACACCTTC.

The chain carries TRBV19 and TRBJ2-7; possibly TRBD1 or TRBD2 for D (6 bases each). CDR1 LNHDA and CDR2 SQIVND come from the germline V gene (reference sequence). V dropped 2 bases and J dropped 1 base, with 9 bases sitting between them. This CDR3 comprises 14 residues. As DNA, the CDR3 is TGTGCCAGTAGTATACGGGGGCTGTCCTACGAGCAGTACTTC. Its protein product is CASSIRGLSYEQYF.

The gene calls are TRBV6-5 and TRBJ2-5, with TRBD2 matching over 11 bases. This CDR3 region has 15 residues. Germline V gene lookup returns CDR1 MNHEY and CDR2 SVGAGI. Germline trimming cut 4 bases from V and 1 base from J; bases unmatched to any gene: 2. CDR3 DNA sequence: TGTGCCAGCAGTTTGACTAGCGGGACCCAAGAGACCCAGTACTTC. Translation: CASSLTSGTQETQYF.

This rearrangement joins TRBV5-1 to TRBJ1-2, with a weak D call TRBD1 (5 bases). CDR1 and CDR2 (germline): SGHRS, YFSETQ. This CDR3 has 15 amino acids. Trimming shortened V by 4 bases and J by 6 bases, and 19 bases separated the two germline ends. CDR3 protein: CASSLAGTRGDGYTF. DNA for the CDR3: TGCGCCAGCAGCCTAGCCGGGACTCGAGGGGATGGCTACACCTTC.

This clone was detected only once. The chain links TRBV7-2 to TRBJ2-1; possibly TRBD1 or TRBD2 for D (5 bases each). The CDR3 runs to 15 residues. With 5 bases removed from V and 3 bases from J, the gap between germline ends came to 14 bases. Germline CDR1 SGHTA, CDR2 FQGNSA. The CDR3: CASSQAGTDYNEQFF. The CDR3 coding sequence is TGTGCCAGCAGCCAGGCCGGGACGGACTACAATGAGCAGTTCTTC.

The chain carries TRBV2 and TRBJ1-5, with 7 bases matching TRBD1. The CDR3 totals 12 residues. After removal of 5 bases from V and 15 bases from J, the junction contained 10 bases not matched to a gene. Germline lookup yields CDR1 SNHLY and CDR2 FYNNEI. CDR3 sequence (DNA): TGTGCCAGCAGTCCTTCTGGGAGGGGGCTGCATTTT. Its protein is CASSPSGRGLHF.

The rearrangement joins TRBV7-8 to TRBJ1-2, with D possibly being TRBD1 (6 bases). The germline V gene encodes CDR1 SGHVS and CDR2 FQNEAQ. The V gene lost 4 bases and the J gene lost 6 bases, with 15 bases spanning the gap. The CDR3 is 14 amino acids. The CDR3 protein is CASSSLGGADGYTF. In nucleotides, the CDR3 is TGTGCCAGCAGCTCCCTTGGGGGGGCTGATGGCTACACCTTC.

The chain uses TRBV5-6 and TRBJ2-1; tentative D call: TRBD1 (5 bases). From germline, CDR1 is SGHDT and CDR2 YYEEEE. Trimming took 0 bases from V and 8 from J, leaving 9 bases between them. The CDR3 spans 13 residues. The DNA of the CDR3 is TGTGCCAGCAGCTTGGTCAGGGCCGATGAGCAGTTCTTC. Translating gives CASSLVRADEQFF.

Of note for this clone: Given a much more abundant clone one base away, this may be a read error. This rearrangement joins TRBV30 to TRBJ1-3, with D possibly being TRBD1 (5 bases). V was clipped by 5 bases and J by 0 bases, with 8 bases between them. CDR1 and CDR2 (germline): GTSNPN, SVGIG (reference sequence). This CDR3 is 13 amino acids long. The CDR3 DNA reads TGTGCCTGGGGACACTTCTCTGGAAACACCATATATTTT. This translates into CAWGHFSGNTIYF.

This CDR3 is CASSTWDRDNSPLHF. The CDR3 region has the DNA TGTGCCAGTAGTACCTGGGACAGGGATAATTCACCCCTCCACTTT. This chain uses TRBV19 with TRBJ1-6; 9 bases match TRBD1. Losses at the gene ends were 4 bases for V and 5 bases for J; bases not matched to a gene: 3. Germline CDR1 reads LNHDA; CDR2 reads SQIVND (reference sequence). The CDR3 runs 15 residues. Together with reference TRBV19 and TRBJ1-6, the CDR3 gives the full variable domain: DGGITQSPKYLFRKEGQNVTLSCEQNLNHDAMYWYRQDPGQGLRLIYYSQIVNDFQKGDIAEGYSVSREKKESFPLTVTSAQKNPTAFYLCASSTWDRDNSPLHFGNGTRLTVT.